Listed below are T cell receptor beta chains from one sample, sequenced in a study of T cells in Graves' hyperthyroidism and ophthalmopathy. TCRdb processed the multiplex PCR reads anew with MiXCR; each CDR3 protein has one entry. The table includes 600,000 to 650,000 distinct CDR3 sequences, around 20% detected once. The sample was blood. Source of these receptors: a man in his thirties or forties with Graves' ophthalmopathy. CDR3s include the opening cysteine and the closing phenylalanine or tryptophan. The D gene is left open where the match is weak. A row's size may be missing; if present it is once, few, many or a size class.

d_call j_call clone_size v_call cdr3_nt cdr3_aa
NA TRBJ2-1 NA TRBV7-8 TGTGCCAGCGGCTTGACGGGAGACCGTTACAATGAGCAGTTCTTC CASGLTGDRYNEQFF
TRBD2 TRBJ2-1 few TRBV20-1 TGCAGTGCCGAAGTTGGGACTAGCGGCTACAATGAGCAGTTCTTC CSAEVGTSGYNEQFF
TRBD2 TRBJ2-1 many TRBV2 TGTGCCAGCAGGGAATTAAGGACTAGGTACAATGAGCAGTTCTTC CASRELRTRYNEQFF
NA TRBJ1-2 many TRBV6-1 TGTGCCAGCAGTGATCGGTCCCGCGGGGGCTACACCTTC CASSDRSRGGYTF
NA TRBJ2-2 NA TRBV3-1 TGTGCCAGCAGCCCTACCACGGGGGCGGACGGGGAGCTGTTTTTT CASSPTTGADGELFF
NA TRBJ2-3 few TRBV11-2 TGTGCCAGCAGCCCACGGGCTACGGGACTTACCACAGATACGCAGTATTTT CASSPRATGLTTDTQYF
NA TRBJ2-2 many TRBV3-1 TGTGCCAGCAGCCAAGGGGCAGGGCCCGGGGAGCTGTTTTTT CASSQGAGPGELFF
TRBD1 TRBJ2-7 many TRBV18 TGTGCCAGCTCACCAGGACAGGGAGTAACCTACGAGCAGTACTTC CASSPGQGVTYEQYF
NA TRBJ1-5 many TRBV6-1 TGTGCCAGCAGTGTAGGGTTGATGGTGGATAGCAATCAGCCCCAGCATTTT CASSVGLMVDSNQPQHF
TRBD1 TRBJ1-1 NA TRBV28 TGTGCCAGCAGCTGGACAGGGGGCGCTGAAGCTTTCTTT CASSWTGGAEAFF
NA TRBJ2-3 NA TRBV29-1 TGCAGCGGCACCCAGGGCCACGAAAGCACAGATACGCAGTATTTT CSGTQGHESTDTQYF
NA TRBJ1-1 many TRBV30 TGTGCCTGGAGTGCAAGGGACACATTGAACACTGAAGCTTTCTTT CAWSARDTLNTEAFF
TRBD2 TRBJ2-7 few TRBV7-9 TGTGCCAGCAGCGCCCCGGGACTAGCGGGAGGCCCCTCCTACGAGCAGTACTTC CASSAPGLAGGPSYEQYF
NA TRBJ2-7 NA TRBV6-5 TGTGCCAGCAGTTACTCCTCTTCCGGGACATACTCCTACGAGCAGTACTTC CASSYSSSGTYSYEQYF
TRBD1 TRBJ1-1 NA TRBV30 TGTGCCTGGCGGGACAGGAGGGGGAACACTAAAGCTTTCTTT CAWRDRRGNTKAFF
TRBD1 TRBJ1-4 NA TRBV18 TGTGCCAGCTCACCGTTCCGGGACAGTAATGAAAAACTGTTTTTT CASSPFRDSNEKLFF
TRBD1 TRBJ2-7 many TRBV28 TGTGCCAGCAGTTTATCCGGGACAGGGACTAACGAGCAGTACTTC CASSLSGTGTNEQYF